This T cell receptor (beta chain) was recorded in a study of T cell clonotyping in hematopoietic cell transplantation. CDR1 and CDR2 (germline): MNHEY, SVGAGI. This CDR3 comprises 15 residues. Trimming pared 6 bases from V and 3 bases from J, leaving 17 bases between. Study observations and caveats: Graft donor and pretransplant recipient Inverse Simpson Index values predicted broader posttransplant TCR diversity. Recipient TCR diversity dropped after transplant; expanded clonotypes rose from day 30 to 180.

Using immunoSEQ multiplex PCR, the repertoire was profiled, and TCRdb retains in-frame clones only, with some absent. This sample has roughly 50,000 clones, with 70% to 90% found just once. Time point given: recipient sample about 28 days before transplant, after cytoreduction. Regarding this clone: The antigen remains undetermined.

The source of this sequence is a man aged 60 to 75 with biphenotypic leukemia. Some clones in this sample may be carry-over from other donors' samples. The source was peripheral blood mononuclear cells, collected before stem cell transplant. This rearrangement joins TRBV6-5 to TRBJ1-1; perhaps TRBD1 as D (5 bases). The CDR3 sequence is CASRYGLGGDTEAFF. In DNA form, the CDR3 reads TGTGCCAGCAGATACGGCCTGGGGGGGGACACTGAAGCTTTCTTT.